The 27 T cell receptor beta chains in this list originate from one sample, sequenced in a study of blood T cells in healthy people across ages. A second PCR, run for about 7 to 11 cycles, used a sample-barcoded 5' primer plus a J-beta primer mix. Using its own MiXCR run on the 5' RACE reads, TCRdb lists one record per CDR3 protein. The table records some 900,000 distinct CDR3 sequences, around 49% of them present only once. Material: blood. These receptors were obtained from a man under 40 in good health.

V is TRBV6-1 and J is TRBJ2-7, with D possibly being TRBD2 (6 bases). Germline-derived CDR1 and CDR2 are MNHNS and SASEGT. The CDR3 extends over 13 amino acids. V lost 7 bases to trimming and J lost 3 bases, with 13 bases between them. The CDR3 region is CASISPGGYEQYF. DNA for the CDR3: TGTGCCAGCATCTCACCCGGGGGCTACGAGCAGTACTTC.

V is TRBV5-5 and J is TRBJ1-6; TRBD1 is a possible D gene (6 bases). V lost 6 bases, J lost 8 bases, and 15 bases lay in between. This CDR3 is built from 14 residues. Per the germline V gene, CDR1 is SGHKS and CDR2 is YYEKEE (reference sequence). The CDR3 DNA follows: TGTGCCAGCACCGGGGGGGCAGGTGATTCACCCCTCCACTTT. It yields the protein CASTGGAGDSPLHF.

There are many counts of this clonotype. The J gene is TRBJ2-3, the V gene TRBV10-3, with D perhaps matching TRBD1 (6 bases). Trimming cost V 6 bases and J 3 bases, with 13 bases left between them. The CDR3 has 14 residues. The germline gives CDR1 ENHRY, CDR2 SYGVKD. CDR3 residues: CAIREQGATDTQYF. CDR3 nucleotides: TGTGCCATCAGGGAACAGGGAGCTACAGATACGCAGTATTTT.

The rearrangement links TRBV7-2 to TRBJ2-3; 7 nucleotides match TRBD2. The ends lost 5 bases at V and 2 bases at J; junction bases unmatched: 4. The germline V gene encodes CDR1 SGHTA and CDR2 FQGNSA. There are 14 residues in the CDR3. CDR3 loop: CASSRAGPTDTQYF. The CDR3 DNA reads as TGTGCCAGCAGCAGAGCGGGGCCCACAGATACGCAGTATTTT.

The chain has TRBV20-1 and TRBJ2-3; D unclear. Germline CDR1 DFQATT, CDR2 SNEGSKA (reference sequence). The CDR3 totals 13 residues. The CDR3, as DNA: TGCAGCCCCCGGGCGAGCAGCACAGATACGCAGTATTTT. Protein sequence: CSPRASSTDTQYF.

The chain links TRBV4-2 to TRBJ1-6; 7 bases agree with TRBD1. Germline lookup yields CDR1 LGHNA and CDR2 YNFKEQ. The CDR3 runs 12 residues. V shed 10 bases, J shed 5 bases, and the junction held 2 bases outside the gene matches. CDR3 in amino acids: CAKGQDNSPLHF. As DNA, the CDR3 is TGTGCCAAAGGACAGGATAATTCACCCCTCCACTTT.

The chain carries TRBV6-2 or TRBV6-3 and TRBJ1-1, with 8 bases fitting TRBD1. V shed 6 bases, J shed 8 bases, and the junction held 14 bases outside the gene matches. This CDR3 comprises 15 residues. CDR1 MNHEY and CDR2 SVGEGT come from the germline V gene. The chain's CDR3 is CASRPPTRTGREAFF. The CDR3 region has the DNA TGTGCCAGCAGACCGCCGACCCGGACAGGGAGAGAAGCTTTCTTT.

This clonotype was detected once. The rearrangement links TRBV12-3 or TRBV12-4 to TRBJ2-7; TRBD2 might be the D (6 bases). This CDR3 spans 13 amino acids. With 8 bases removed from V and 6 bases from J, the gap between germline ends came to 17 bases. The CDR3 DNA follows: TGTGCCAGCGGACTGGCGGGGACCTTCGAGCAGTACTTC. Residues: CASGLAGTFEQYF.

This chain joins TRBV5-1 and TRBJ1-5; no reliable D call. The ends were cut back, 4 bases at V and 11 bases at J, with 16 bases in the middle. CDR3 length: 13 residues. Germline values: CDR1 SGHRS, CDR2 YFSETQ. CDR3 protein: CASSPDGEIAQHF. DNA of the CDR3: TGCGCCAGCAGCCCGGACGGGGAGATCGCCCAGCATTTT. Full variable domain (rest looked up from reference TRBV5-1 and TRBJ1-5): KAGVTQTPRYLIKTRGQQVTLSCSPISGHRSVSWYQQTPGQGLQFLFEYFSETQRNKGNFPGRFSGRQFSNSRSEMNVSTLELGDSALYLCASSPDGEIAQHFGDGTRLSIL.

The rearrangement links TRBV4-2 to TRBJ2-1; 8 nucleotides match TRBD2. The CDR3 covers 16 residues. The germline V gene encodes CDR1 LGHNA and CDR2 YNFKEQ. V was clipped by 0 bases and J by 13 bases; unmatched bases: 14. CDR3 nucleotides: TGTGCCAGCAGCCAAGAAGGGACTAGGGATGGGGAGACCCAGTTCTTC. As protein: CASSQEGTRDGETQFF.

A few counts support this clonotype. The J gene is TRBJ2-7, the V gene TRBV3-1; D gene unclear. Germline V gives CDR1 LGHDT, CDR2 YNNKEL (reference sequence). The CDR3 has 12 residues. V gave up 0 bases and J gave up 6 bases, with 6 bases separating them. In nucleotides, the CDR3 is TGTGCCAGCAGCCAAGACAAACGCGAGCAGTACTTC. This translates into CASSQDKREQYF.

The DNA for the CDR3 is TGCAGCGTTGCCGGGGATGGGGGAGAAAAACTGTTTTTT. This gives the protein CSVAGDGGEKLFF. The chain uses TRBV29-1 and TRBJ1-4; D may be TRBD1 (5 bases). Germline V gene sequence: CDR1 SQVTM, CDR2 ANQGSEA. The length of the CDR3 is 13 residues. V gave up 4 bases and J gave up 8 bases, with 14 bases separating them.

This clonotype was counted only a few times. The rearrangement joins TRBV7-2 to TRBJ2-7; 7 bases are a match to TRBD1. Germline lookup yields CDR1 SGHTA and CDR2 FQGNSA. J gave up 4 bases and V 3 bases, and 6 bases lay outside the gene matches. The CDR3 covers 14 residues. The CDR3 DNA follows: TGTGCCAGCAGCTTCTTACAGGGGTGGTACGAGCAGTACTTC. Translating it yields CASSFLQGWYEQYF.

This clonotype was seen more than once but under ten times. V gene TRBV28 combines with J gene TRBJ1-5; D remains ambiguous. V lost 5 bases, J lost 4 bases, and 24 bases lay in between. CDR1 is MDHEN, CDR2 SYDVKM, per germline. This CDR3 comprises 18 residues. The CDR3 loop is CASSDRIHESDGNQPQHF. In DNA form, the CDR3 reads TGTGCCAGCAGTGACCGTATTCATGAGTCTGACGGGAATCAGCCCCAGCATTTT.

CDR3 region: CASSQEQENYGYTF. CDR3 in DNA: TGTGCCAGCAGCCAAGAACAGGAGAACTATGGCTACACCTTC. The chain links TRBV14 to TRBJ1-2, with D possibly matching TRBD1 (5 bases). CDR1 and CDR2 (germline): SGHDN, FVKESK. The germline V and J ends were trimmed by 0 bases and 2 bases, with 7 bases remaining between them. This CDR3 has 14 residues.

The V gene is TRBV7-8, the J gene TRBJ2-7; perhaps D is TRBD1 or TRBD2 (6 bases each). The CDR3 contains 16 residues. Deletions cut 2 bases from V and 6 bases from J, with 20 bases between. Germline lookup yields CDR1 SGHVS and CDR2 FQNEAQ. The CDR3 loop reads CASSLRNRGTEGEQYF. CDR3 sequence (DNA): TGTGCCAGCAGCTTACGTAATAGGGGGACGGAGGGCGAGCAGTACTTC.

The rearrangement links TRBV6-2 or TRBV6-3 to TRBJ2-5; tentatively, D is TRBD1 (6 bases). There are 14 residues in the CDR3. Germline-derived CDR1 and CDR2 are MNHEY and SVGEGT. V shed 2 bases and J shed 4 bases, with 11 bases lying between them. The CDR3 DNA sequence: TGTGCCAGCAGTTACCCTGGGACACTAGAGACCCAGTACTTC. It is translated as CASSYPGTLETQYF.

This clonotype was counted a few times. The V and J genes are TRBV4-1 and TRBJ2-7; D is possibly TRBD1 or TRBD2 (6 bases each). CDR3 length: 17 residues. Germline V gene sequence: CDR1 MGHRA, CDR2 YSYEKL. V lost 0 bases to trimming and J lost 0 bases, with 15 bases between them. Here the CDR3 DNA reads TGCGCCAGCAGCCAAGAGGGGGGCGGAACAAGCTCCTACGAGCAGTACTTC. Its translation is CASSQEGGGTSSYEQYF.

The V gene is TRBV28, the J gene TRBJ2-1; 8 nucleotides line up with TRBD1. Unmatched junction bases numbered 5, after V lost 7 bases and J lost 3 bases. The CDR3 has 14 residues. Germline assignment: CDR1 MDHEN and CDR2 SYDVKM. The CDR3 region is CASNLQGGYNEQFF. In DNA form, the CDR3 reads TGTGCCAGCAACCTACAGGGGGGCTACAATGAGCAGTTCTTC. Supplemented by reference TRBV28 and TRBJ2-1, the full variable domain reads DVKVTQSSRYLVKRTGEKVFLECVQDMDHENMFWYRQDPGLGLRLIYFSYDVKMKEKGDIPEGYSVSREKKERFSLILESASTNQTSMYLCASNLQGGYNEQFFGPGTRLTVL.

This chain uses TRBV20-1 with TRBJ2-4, with 12 nucleotides matching TRBD2. CDR3 length: 15 residues. V trimming: 6 bases; J trimming: 0 bases; junction bases outside the gene matches: 3. Germline V gene lookup returns CDR1 DFQATT and CDR2 SNEGSKA (reference sequence). This CDR3 is CSAGLAGIAKNIQYF. In DNA form, the CDR3 reads TGCAGTGCAGGACTAGCGGGGATAGCCAAAAACATTCAGTACTTC.

The J gene is TRBJ2-7, the V gene TRBV25-1; unclear D gene. Germline CDR1 is MGHDK and CDR2 is SYGVNS. This CDR3 spans 13 amino acids. The ends were cut back, 8 bases at V and 0 bases at J, with 11 bases in the middle. CDR3 loop: CASGRSGSYEQYF. CDR3 in DNA: TGTGCCAGCGGAAGATCGGGCTCCTACGAGCAGTACTTC.

This clonotype was picked up a small number of times. V and J are TRBV6-6 and TRBJ2-3, with 9 bases lining up with TRBD1. This CDR3 spans 17 amino acids. V shed 7 bases, J shed 2 bases, and the junction held 13 bases outside the gene matches. CDR1 MNHNY and CDR2 SVGAGI come from the germline V gene (reference sequence). The CDR3 sequence is CASTLRDRAPVTDTQYF. The DNA for the CDR3 is TGTGCCAGCACTTTAAGGGACAGGGCCCCTGTCACAGATACGCAGTATTTT.

This chain connects TRBV27 to TRBJ2-4; the match to TRBD2 covers 7 bases. The trim removed 4 bases at V and 2 bases at J, leaving 5 bases unmatched. The germline V gene encodes CDR1 MNHEY and CDR2 SMNVEV (reference sequence). This CDR3 region has 15 residues. As DNA, the CDR3 is TGTGCCAGCAGTTGGAGGGAGGGGTCCAAAAACATTCAGTACTTC. Encoded protein: CASSWREGSKNIQYF.

This clonotype was picked up many times. In DNA form, the CDR3 reads TGTGCCAGCTCCGAGGGGGGCTATGGCTACACCTTC. This translates into CASSEGGYGYTF. The J gene is TRBJ1-2, the V gene TRBV6-1, with D tentatively TRBD1 (6 bases). CDR1 MNHNS and CDR2 SASEGT come from the germline V gene. The CDR3 length is 12 residues. Deletions cut 8 bases from V and 4 bases from J, with 11 bases between.

V and J are TRBV20-1 and TRBJ2-1; D is perhaps TRBD2 (7 bases). The CDR3 extends over 15 amino acids. The V end lost 0 bases, the J end lost 2 bases, and 11 bases lay between the germline ends. Germline V lookup: CDR1 DFQATT, CDR2 SNEGSKA (reference sequence). The DNA for the CDR3 is TGCAGTGCTAGAGAGGGGGGGGGGCCCTACAATGAGCAGTTCTTC. Its translation is CSAREGGGPYNEQFF.

The rearrangement uses TRBV11-2 and TRBJ2-7; 11 positions agree with TRBD1. Germline V gene data show CDR1 as SGHAT and CDR2 as FQNNGV. The CDR3 runs 13 residues. V gave up 5 bases and J gave up 6 bases; unmatched junction bases: 3. CDR3 bases: TGTGCCAGCAGCCGAGGGACAGGGGGCGAGCAGTACTTC. This gives the protein CASSRGTGGEQYF. The entire variable domain, with the rest obtained from reference TRBV11-2 and TRBJ2-7, is as follows: EAGVAQSPRYKIIEKRQSVAFWCNPISGHATLYWYQQILGQGPKLLIQFQNNGVVDDSQLPKDRFSAERLKGVDSTLKIQPAKLEDSAVYLCASSRGTGGEQYFGPGTRLTVT.

The J gene is TRBJ1-2, the V gene TRBV27, with 7 nucleotides matching TRBD1. Germline loops: CDR1 MNHEY, CDR2 SMNVEV (reference sequence). The CDR3 extends over 14 amino acids. With 10 bases clipped from V and 8 bases from J, the junction kept 16 bases outside the gene matches. CDR3 DNA: TGTGCCACGAAAGGAGGAGACAGGGCGGCGGGCTACACCTTC. Its translation: CATKGGDRAAGYTF.